This T cell receptor beta chain was found in a study of PD-1 blockade in classical Hodgkin lymphoma. Points from the study as a whole: With respect to the repertoire differences, their causes, possibly disease activity or prior therapy, remain undefined. Relative to healthy donors, newly diagnosed patients reportedly had lower baseline TCR diversity, which was reported as lower still in relapsed/refractory patients.

Turning to this clone: Antigen: not known.

Generated by immunoSEQ multiplex PCR, the TCRdb table keeps only in-frame clones and is missing some. The data show some 35,000 clones, around 88% seen once. Time point in this sample: newly diagnosed, previously untreated cHL patient sample. Starting with thawed PBMCs, CD4+ T cells were purified by magnetic negative selection. Newly diagnosed classical Hodgkin lymphoma PBMCs, still untreated, provided the comparison samples. Germline loops: CDR1 SGHRS, CDR2 YFSETQ. CDR3 length: 13 amino acids. Trimming removed 5 bases from V and 3 bases from J, with 11 bases in between. Sequencing input: CD4+ T cells from blood. The rearrangement uses TRBV5-1 and TRBJ2-5; D gene uncertain. The source is a human donor with classical Hodgkin lymphoma. CDR3 region: CASSTNLEETQYF. CDR3 sequence (DNA): TGCGCCAGCAGTACAAACTTGGAAGAGACCCAGTACTTC.